This T cell receptor beta chain originates from a study of CD8 T cells in Susac syndrome. Overall study results and limits: As the study acknowledged, the number of individuals who were part of its TCR sequencing and HLA analysis was relatively small.

A remark on this clonotype: Its antigen remains unknown.

V was cut by 1 base and J by 4 bases, with 13 bases left in between. The CDR3 loop spans 15 amino acids. CDR1 and CDR2 from the germline V gene are SEHNR and FQNEAQ (reference sequence). Random hexamers were used to reverse transcribe about 0.5 to 1 ug of RNA. Coverage of TCR beta CDR3 amplification by immunoSEQ multiplex PCR extended to 54 Vbeta and 13 Jbeta. TCRdb analysed the immunoSEQ multiplex PCR reads with MiXCR anew, one entry per CDR3 protein. Found here are fewer than 150,000 distinct CDR3 sequences, over 90% of them singletons; the top ten hold more than 0.095%. The TCR originated in a human donor in good health. Sequenced: CD4+ T cells from PBMCs. The chain combines TRBV7-9 with TRBJ1-1, with D possibly TRBD1 on 6 matching bases. CDR3 residues: CASSLDGGRITEAFF. The CDR3 DNA reads TGTGCCAGCAGCTTAGACGGGGGGCGGATCACTGAAGCTTTCTTT.